The 21 T cell receptor beta chains below come from one sample, sequenced in a study of T cells in women clearing cervical HPV infection (dated by TCRdb to 2017 to 2018). The library was obtained by the immunoSEQ multiplex PCR assay. TCRdb's version of the immuneACCESS table is confined to in-frame rearrangements and falls short of the full clone set. An unresolved V gene accounts for under half of the shortfall where checked; the remainder is of unknown origin. The sample's clone listing holds more than 25,000 clones. The ten largest clones represent roughly 4% of the sample. The source material was blood buffy coat. The receptor set was obtained from a woman between 18 and 75 years old with a cervical HPV16 infection that either progressed to CIN3+ or cleared (not recorded which).

As regards this clone: The CDR3 end falls 3 residues outside the read, so it is completed with the germline J gene. This rearrangement joins TRBV20-1 to TRBJ1-1, with 7 bases aligning to TRBD1. Germline lookup yields CDR1 DFQATT and CDR2 SNEGSKA (reference sequence). This CDR3 spans 14 amino acids. The junction had 8 bases not matched to a gene; V was cut back by 6 bases and J by 1 base. This chain's CDR3 is CSARPGQPNTEAFF. The CDR3 DNA, read in part, is TGCAGTGCACGTCCGGGACAGCCGAACACTGAA.

Comments on this clone: The CDR3 end falls 3 residues outside the read, so it is completed with the germline J gene. The chain recombines TRBV12-3 or TRBV12-4 with TRBJ2-2; TRBD2 matches at 10 bases. V trimming: 5 bases; J trimming: 4 bases; junction bases outside the gene matches: 10. CDR3 length: 17 amino acids. The sequenced part of the CDR3 DNA is TGTGCCAGCAGTCCCTCAAATAGCGGGGGGCCCACCGGGGAG. Translation: CASSPSNSGGPTGE. The CDR3 as a whole reads CASSPSNSGGPTGELFF.

Points on this clone: The read gets to within 3 residues of the CDR3 end, and the germline J gene fills in the rest. The chain has TRBV28 and TRBJ1-4; TRBD1 aligns across 8 bases. CDR1 is MDHEN, CDR2 SYDVKM, per germline. Trimming removed 6 bases from V and 10 bases from J; junction bases left unmatched: 10. CDR3 size: 14 residues. CDR3 DNA (partial): TGTGCCAGCAGCCTCTCAGGGGGCGCCCGAAAA. It is translated as CASSLSGGARK. The CDR3 reads in full as CASSLSGGARKLFF.

Comments on this clone: The CDR3 goes on 3 residues after the read ends, and that part is filled in from the germline J gene. This chain links TRBV5-4 with TRBJ2-7; perhaps TRBD1 as D (5 bases). This CDR3 region has 15 residues. Germline CDR1 SGHNT, CDR2 YYREEE (reference sequence). The germline V and J ends were trimmed by 2 bases and 0 bases, with 12 bases remaining between them. The part of the CDR3 DNA that was read is TGTGCCAGCAGCTTTCGAACAGGCGGCTCCTACGAG. This gives the protein CASSFRTGGSYE. The complete CDR3 protein is CASSFRTGGSYEQYF.

Points on this clone: Coverage ceases 3 residues before the CDR3 finishes, and the germline J gene fills in the end. This sequence joins TRBV19 and TRBJ1-4; perhaps TRBD1 as D (6 bases). Germline V gene sequence: CDR1 LNHDA, CDR2 SQIVND (reference sequence). The CDR3 loop spans 17 amino acids. The CDR3 DNA, read in part, is TGTGCCAGTAGTCCCTGGGCGGGGGGCGCTGGGGCCAACGTA. It codes for CASSPWAGGAGANV. The full-length CDR3 reads as CASSPWAGGAGANVLFF.

Regarding this clone: The CDR3 end lies 3 residues beyond the end of the read and is filled in from the germline J gene. The chain is built from TRBV20-1 and TRBJ1-1; D possibly corresponds to TRBD1 (5 bases). There are 13 residues in the CDR3. V shed 4 bases and J shed 5 bases, with 14 bases lying between them. The germline V gene has CDR1 DFQATT and CDR2 SNEGSKA (reference sequence). CDR3 DNA, as far as it was read: TGCAGTGCTACTCAGGGTAGGTGGACTGAA. Residues: CSATQGRWTE. The whole CDR3 sequence reads CSATQGRWTEAFF.

Points on this clone: The CDR3 is cut off 3 residues early in the read; its end comes from the germline J gene. The chain recombines TRBV2 with TRBJ2-2; 9 bases are shared with TRBD1. J gave up 0 bases and V 3 bases, and 5 bases lay outside the gene matches. The CDR3 has 17 residues. The V gene's germline CDR1 is SNHLY and CDR2 FYNNEI. CDR3: CASSDPGQGTNTGELFF. The CDR3 DNA, read in part, is TGTGCCAGCAGTGACCCGGGACAGGGAACGAACACCGGGGAG.

Comments on this clone: With the read ending 3 residues before the CDR3 end, the germline J gene is used to fill in that end. V is TRBV13 and J is TRBJ2-5, with D tentatively TRBD2 (5 bases). The CDR3 sequence is 13 residues long. V dropped 0 bases and J dropped 4 bases, with 6 bases sitting between them. From germline, CDR1 is PRHDT and CDR2 FYEKMQ (reference sequence). Incomplete CDR3 DNA: TGTGCCAGCAGCTTAGGCGAGGGAGAGACC. It yields the protein CASSLGEGET. The full CDR3 sequence reads CASSLGEGETQYF.

Concerning this clone: The CDR3 extends 3 residues past the end of the read, so its final part is completed from the germline J gene. This chain joins TRBV19 and TRBJ1-5; D unclear. The CDR3 length is 12 residues. Germline values: CDR1 LNHDA, CDR2 SQIVND (reference sequence). V gave up 7 bases and J gave up 4 bases, with 8 bases separating them. CDR3 in amino acids: CASNRANQPQHF. The part of the CDR3 DNA that was read is TGTGCCAGTAACCGCGCGAATCAGCCC.

Of note for this clone: The read falls 3 residues short of the CDR3 end, and the missing part is taken from the germline J gene. The rearrangement uses TRBV29-1 and TRBJ1-1; the D is unclear. The germline V gene has CDR1 SQVTM and CDR2 ANQGSEA. Trimming stripped 4 bases from V and 1 base from J, with 7 bases between. CDR3 length: 12 amino acids. CDR3 in amino acids: CSVVATNTEAFF. The DNA read from the CDR3 is TGCAGCGTTGTGGCCACGAACACTGAA.

In the case of this clone: The read stops 3 residues short of the end of the CDR3; the missing end is completed from the germline J gene. J is TRBJ2-5 and V is TRBV12-3 or TRBV12-4; D is perhaps TRBD1 (5 bases). The CDR3 consists of 13 residues. V was cut by 10 bases and J by 1 base, with 13 bases left in between. The CDR3 region is CAKPKGRQETQYF. The part of the CDR3 DNA that was read is TGTGCCAAACCTAAGGGGCGCCAAGAGACC.

In regard to this clone: The read terminates 3 residues ahead of where the CDR3 ends, so the germline J gene completes it. V is TRBV19 and J is TRBJ2-5; 13 bases align to TRBD2. The CDR3 covers 15 residues. V shed 8 bases and J 5 bases; nucleotides not matched to a gene: 8. The germline V gene has CDR1 LNHDA and CDR2 SQIVND (reference sequence). Partial CDR3 DNA: TGTGCCAGTTCCCCGACTAGCGGGGGGTGGGAGACC. This sequence encodes CASSPTSGGWET. The entire CDR3 reads CASSPTSGGWETQYF.

As to this clone: The observed sequence ends 3 residues before the CDR3 terminus, with the missing tail filled in from the germline J gene. The chain combines TRBV20-1 with TRBJ2-2; 13 bases match TRBD2. Germline V gene data show CDR1 as DFQATT and CDR2 as SNEGSKA (reference sequence). V dropped 1 base and J dropped 0; count of bases not matched to a gene: 5. The CDR3 has 18 residues. The chain's CDR3 is CSARAGLAGSANTGELFF. The covered CDR3 bases are TGCAGTGCTAGAGCGGGACTAGCGGGATCCGCGAACACCGGGGAG.

The chain's CDR3 is CASSLTGFAGGYTF. Partial CDR3 DNA: TGTGCCAGCAGCTTAACAGGGTTCGCGGGTGGC. V and J are TRBV7-2 and TRBJ1-2; possible D gene TRBD1, 6 bases. With the read ending 3 residues before the CDR3 end, the germline J gene is used to fill in that end. CDR1 and CDR2 from the germline V gene are SGHTA and FQGNSA. CDR3 length: 14 residues. Between the trimmed V and J ends, which lost 2 bases and 7 bases, there was a span of 14 bases.

For this clone: Read data end 3 residues before the CDR3 end; the end is taken from the germline J gene. The chain links TRBV18 to TRBJ2-2; D remains ambiguous. The CDR3 is 14 residues long. Germline CDR1 is KGHSH and CDR2 is LQKENI. CDR3 in amino acids: CASSPPGSASPLFF. The CDR3 bases that were read are TGTGCCAGCTCACCACCAGGGTCTGCTTCACCG.

A remark on this clone: The read comes to an end 3 residues before the CDR3 does, leaving the germline J gene to fill in the end. The chain uses TRBV5-4 and TRBJ1-1; D perhaps matches TRBD1 (5 bases). Looked up from germline, CDR1 is SGHNT and CDR2 is YYREEE (reference sequence). The CDR3 sequence is 14 residues long. Deletions cut 6 bases from V and 3 bases from J, with 15 bases between. Incomplete CDR3 DNA: TGTGCCAGCACCCTGCAGGGTGAGGACACTGAA. Amino acid sequence: CASTLQGEDTE. The whole CDR3 sequence is CASTLQGEDTEAFF.

With respect to this clone: With the read ending 3 residues before the CDR3 end, the germline J gene is used to fill in that end. In the same sample, other DNA sequences code for this CDR3. The genes are TRBV19 and TRBJ1-5; 8 positions match TRBD1. V was pared by 7 bases and J by 5 bases, with 7 bases of the junction left unmatched. The CDR3 extends over 14 amino acids. CDR1 and CDR2 (germline): LNHDA, SQIVND (reference sequence). The CDR3 protein is CASTPGQGDQPQHF. CDR3 bases read: TGTGCCAGTACCCCAGGACAGGGTGATCAGCCC. The whole variable domain, remainder taken from reference TRBV19 and TRBJ1-5, is DGGITQSPKYLFRKEGQNVTLSCEQNLNHDAMYWYRQDPGQGLRLIYYSQIVNDFQKGDIAEGYSVSREKKESFPLTVTSAQKNPTAFYLCASTPGQGDQPQHFGDGTRLSIL.

As regards this clone: The sequence runs out 3 residues before the end of the CDR3; the remainder is reconstructed from the germline J gene. The chain couples TRBV19 to TRBJ2-5; TRBD1 matches at 11 bases. The CDR3 runs 16 residues. The V and J ends lost 3 bases and 4 bases, in that order; junction bases with no gene match: 7. Germline V gene data show CDR1 as LNHDA and CDR2 as SQIVND (reference sequence). The CDR3 protein is CASSIGGQGARETQYF. The CDR3 bases that were read are TGTGCCAGTAGTATCGGTGGACAGGGGGCACGAGAGACC.

As for this clone: The read falls 3 residues short of the CDR3 end, and the missing part is taken from the germline J gene. Other DNA variants within this sample encode the same CDR3. The V and J genes are TRBV19 and TRBJ1-2; D possibly corresponds to TRBD1 (5 bases). The CDR3 spans 14 residues. Germline-derived CDR1 and CDR2 are LNHDA and SQIVND (reference sequence). The CDR3 spells CASRRDSPPYDYTF. The part of the CDR3 DNA that was read is TGTGCCAGTAGGCGGGACTCGCCACCCTACGAC.

CDR3 sequence reads: CASSDGTGGENGYTF. The CDR3 DNA, read in part, is TGTGCCAGCAGTGATGGGACAGGTGGGGAAAATGGC. The chain uses TRBV2 and TRBJ1-2; TRBD1 matches at 8 bases. The read gets to within 3 residues of the CDR3 end, and the germline J gene fills in the rest. The CDR3 has 15 residues. V lost 3 bases, J lost 6 bases, and 9 bases stayed unmatched. CDR1 is SNHLY and CDR2 is FYNNEI in the germline V gene.

For this clone: The read ends 3 residues early relative to the CDR3; the germline J gene fills the gap. The chain combines TRBV6-4 with TRBJ2-2; TRBD2 aligns across 7 bases. This CDR3 contains 13 residues. V lost 2 bases, J lost 6 bases, and 0 bases stayed unmatched. CDR1 is MRHNA and CDR2 is SNTAGT in the germline V gene. The sequenced CDR3 bases are TGTGCCAGCAGTGACGGGGGGGCCGGGGAG. It encodes CASSDGGAGE. The full-length CDR3 reads as CASSDGGAGELFF.